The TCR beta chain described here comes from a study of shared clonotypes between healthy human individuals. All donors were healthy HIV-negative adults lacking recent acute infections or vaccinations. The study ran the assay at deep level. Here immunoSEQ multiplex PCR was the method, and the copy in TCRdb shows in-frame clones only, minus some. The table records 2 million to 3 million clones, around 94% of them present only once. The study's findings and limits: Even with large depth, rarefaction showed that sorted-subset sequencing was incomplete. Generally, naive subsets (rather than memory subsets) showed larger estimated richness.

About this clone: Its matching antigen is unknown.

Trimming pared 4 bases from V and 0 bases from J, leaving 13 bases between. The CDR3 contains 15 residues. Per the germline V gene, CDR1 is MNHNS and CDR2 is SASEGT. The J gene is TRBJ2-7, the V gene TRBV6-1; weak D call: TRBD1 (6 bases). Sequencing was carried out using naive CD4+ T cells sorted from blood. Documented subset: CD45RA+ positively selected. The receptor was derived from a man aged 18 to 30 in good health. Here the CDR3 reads CASSVQGFRSYEQYF. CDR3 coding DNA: TGTGCCAGCAGTGTACAGGGCTTCCGCTCCTACGAGCAGTACTTC.